This record looks at one T cell receptor (beta chain) sequence and its context. Its antigen is unknown. Produced via immunoSEQ multiplex PCR; TCRdb's table is partial and in-frame only. Found here are around 300,000 clones, 86% of them singletons; the top ten hold about 11%. The data are from a study of Ad26.COV2.S vaccination and SARS-CoV-2 variants. Study results and caveats: Recipients given vaccine exceeded placebo recipients in spike-specific TCR breadth. Overall T cell responses may have been underestimated by the analyses of TCR breadth and depth.

Trimming cost V 1 base and J 7 bases, with 11 bases left between them. The CDR3 runs 13 residues. Germline CDR1 and CDR2: LGHDT and YNNKEL (reference sequence). Treatment here: approximately 18 received Ad26.COV2.S at low or high dose, single or two shots; about 5 received placebo; per-sample allocation not given. Samples came from day 63 after the first vaccine or placebo injection. Ad26 vector vaccine expressed Wuhan-strain SARS-CoV-2 spike. This receptor was identified in a person between 18 and 60 years old who received the Ad26.COV2.S COVID-19 vaccine or a placebo. The source material was peripheral blood, sampled in a trial of Ad26.COV2.S vaccine versus placebo. The rearrangement uses TRBV3-1 (or the pseudogene TRBV3-2) and TRBJ2-7; a possible D gene is TRBD2 (6 bases). CDR3 in amino acids: CASSQGWREEQYF. The CDR3 nucleotides are TGTGCCAGCAGCCAAGGTTGGAGGGAGGAGCAGTACTTC.